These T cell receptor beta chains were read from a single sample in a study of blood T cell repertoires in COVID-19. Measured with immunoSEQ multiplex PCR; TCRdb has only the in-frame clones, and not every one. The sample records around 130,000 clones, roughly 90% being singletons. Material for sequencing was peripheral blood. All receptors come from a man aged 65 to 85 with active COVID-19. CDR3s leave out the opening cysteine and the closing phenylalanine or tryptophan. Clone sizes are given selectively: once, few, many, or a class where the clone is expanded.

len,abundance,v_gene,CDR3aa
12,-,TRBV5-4,ASSRADRATEAF
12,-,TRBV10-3,AISEDGGNTEAF
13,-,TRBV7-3,ASSPRDRGLDEQF
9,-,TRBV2,TGAKALEQY
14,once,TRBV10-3,AISESTPATAYEQY
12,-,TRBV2,ASGRQGAGEKLF
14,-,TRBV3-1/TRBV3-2,ASSRLTGGENYGYT
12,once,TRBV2,ASKGQSTNEKLF
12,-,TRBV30,AWSPASGTYEQY
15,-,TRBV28,ASRRGGGGPSSYEQY
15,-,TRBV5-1,ASSLEAGREYDYEQY
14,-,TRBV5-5,ASSPGTGPTNEKLF
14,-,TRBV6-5,ASSYSGGGNYNEQF
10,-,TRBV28,ASRQSNQPQH
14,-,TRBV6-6,ASSYSIWQGSYEQY
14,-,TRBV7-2,ASSSGLAGGADTQY
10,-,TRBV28,ASSRLSYGYT
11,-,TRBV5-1,ASSPTGNYGYT
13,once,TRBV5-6,ASSPGSGLYNEQF
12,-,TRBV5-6,ASSFERDNSPLH
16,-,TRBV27,ASSLKAPQGLATNEQF
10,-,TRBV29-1,SVGNLAREQY
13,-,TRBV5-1,ASSSPGQLGDTQY
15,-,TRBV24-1,ATSDLAPGGNTGELF
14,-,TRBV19,ASSIGMGGLQHEQF
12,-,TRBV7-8,ASSSIGLGGEAF
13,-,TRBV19,ASSVSGNPTDTQY
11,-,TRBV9,ASSVGPGTEAF
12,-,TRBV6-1,ASSEGGYYYEQF
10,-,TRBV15,ATSAREQPQH
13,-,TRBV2,ASSDYRPYNSPLH
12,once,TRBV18,ASSPSGTGDTQY
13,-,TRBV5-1,ASSPGQGRNREQY
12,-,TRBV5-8,ASSPTGGAYEQY
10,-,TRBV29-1,SYSRGPREQY
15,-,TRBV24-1,ATSRNPGQGTPNTQY
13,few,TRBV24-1,ATSGPGLSTGELF
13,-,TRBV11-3,ASSRGGGDTDTQY
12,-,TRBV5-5,ASSSTGTDEKLF
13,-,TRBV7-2,ASSLASGGTDTQY
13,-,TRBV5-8,ASSPWTSGSYEQY
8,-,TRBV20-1,SARDRTQY
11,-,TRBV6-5,AIPRGPRPGYT
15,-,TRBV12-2,ASRPAPGQGRWETQY
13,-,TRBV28,ASRGGLAGNNEQF
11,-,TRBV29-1,SAGQGLNTEAF
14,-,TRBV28,ASRPTGTGRTGELF
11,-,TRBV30,AWSYRANYGYT
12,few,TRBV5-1,ASGAFSPLDEQF
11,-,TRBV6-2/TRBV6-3,ASSPGAPETQY